Listed below are T cell receptor beta chains from one sample, sequenced in a study of CD8+CD57+ T cells in acquired aplastic anemia. Using its own MiXCR run on the reads, TCRdb lists one record per CDR3 protein. Of approximately 380,000 distinct CDR3 sequences listed, 65% to 80% are singletons. The source material was sorted CD4+, CD8+, or CD8+CD57+ T cells (not recorded which) from PBMCs. The receptor set was obtained from a human donor in good health, serving as a control. CDR3s include the opening cysteine and the closing phenylalanine or tryptophan. The D gene is left open where the match is weak. Clone size is shown for a subset of rows, as once, few, many or a class of expanded clone.

j_call,v_call,cdr3_length,d_call,clone_size,cdr3_nt,cdr3_aa
TRBJ2-5,TRBV2,15,.,.,TGTGCCAGCTGCGCGTCCGGGACCGACGAAGAGAACCAGTACTTC,CASCASGTDEENQYF
TRBJ2-5,TRBV12-3/TRBV12-4,15,TRBD1,.,TGTGCCAGCAGCTTAATGGGACAGGGGGGAGAGACCCAGTACTTC,CASSLMGQGGETQYF
TRBJ1-5,TRBV7-6,14,.,.,TGTGCCAGCAGCCTTGGCTCCGGCATGAGCTCCCACGATTTT,CASSLGSGMSSHDF
TRBJ1-1,TRBV9,14,.,once,TGTGCCAGCAGCGTAGGGGGGGGGCGCAGATACGCAGTCTTT,CASSVGGGRRYAVF
TRBJ1-6,TRBV4-1,18,.,many,TGCGCCAGCAGCCAAGATGGGGGCCTTATCTCCTATAATTCACCCCTCCACTTT,CASSQDGGLISYNSPLHF
TRBJ2-7,TRBV12-1,13,.,.,TGTCCCTGCAGCTTTGCAGAGGCATATAAGCAGTACTTT,CPCSFAEAYKQYF
TRBJ1-2,TRBV6-2/TRBV6-3,14,.,many,TGTGCCAGCAGTTTCGCGGGGGATTACTATGGCTACACCTTC,CASSFAGDYYGYTF
TRBJ2-7,TRBV2,12,.,.,TGTGCTGCCAGAGGACCGCCCTACGAGCAGTACTTC,CAARGPPYEQYF
TRBJ1-2,TRBV20-1,12,.,.,TGCAGTGCTAGAGACGGCCGTGGATTCTACACCTTC,CSARDGRGFYTF
TRBJ2-2,TRBV29-1,16,.,few,TGCAGTGCTTCGAAGGGGGGGGGTGGCAACACCGGGGAGCTGTTTTTT,CSASKGGGGNTGELFF
TRBJ1-2,TRBV29-1,12,.,.,TGCAGCGTGGCAGCCCGGCGTGGAGGCTACACCTTC,CSVAARRGGYTF
TRBJ2-2,TRBV10-1,16,.,few,TGCGCCAGCAGTGAGTATGGGTTACAGGACGCCGGGGAGCTGTTTTTT,CASSEYGLQDAGELFF
TRBJ1-2,TRBV20-1,14,.,.,TGCAGTGCTAGGGCGGGAGGAGCGGACTATGGCTACACCTTC,CSARAGGADYGYTF
TRBJ1-1,TRBV4-2,16,.,.,TGTGCCAGCAGCCTTTCCTTTAGCGGGGACTTTACTGAAGCTTTCTTT,CASSLSFSGDFTEAFF
TRBJ2-7,TRBV20-1,16,TRBD2,many,TGCAGTGCTAGGCTACCGGGACTAGCGGGGAACTACGAGCAGTACTTC,CSARLPGLAGNYEQYF
TRBJ2-3,TRBV30,15,.,.,TGTGCCTGGAGTCCTCCTTCCAGGACTCCAGATACGCAGTATTTT,CAWSPPSRTPDTQYF
TRBJ1-3,TRBV7-2,15,.,.,TGTGCCAGCAGCCCACCACTGGGAGTTGCCAAGCAGTACTATTTT,CASSPPLGVAKQYYF
TRBJ1-6,TRBV15,14,.,few,TGTGCCACCAGCAGAGATCTCAATAATTCACCCCTCCACTTT,CATSRDLNNSPLHF
TRBJ1-1,TRBV20-1,11,.,.,TGCAGTGCTATCCAGGGGACGGCTGAGATCTTT,CSAIQGTAEIF
TRBJ1-1,TRBV20-1,12,.,.,TGCAGTGCCAAGGGAAGGAACACTGAAGCTTTCTTT,CSAKGRNTEAFF
TRBJ1-2,TRBV7-2,14,.,.,TGTGCCAGCAGCTTATCTCAGCGGAGCACTGAAGCTTTCTTC,CASSLSQRSTEAFF
TRBJ1-1,TRBV14,15,TRBD1,.,TGTGCCAGCAGTGTAGCGGGACAGATAAACACTGAAGCTTTCTTT,CASSVAGQINTEAFF
TRBJ1-1,TRBV20-1,14,.,once,TGCAGTGCCCCCATGTCCGGGGTGGGTACTGAAGCTTTCTTT,CSAPMSGVGTEAFF
TRBJ1-5,TRBV7-2,17,.,.,TGTGCCACCAGCTGTGATGAGGGTGGGGACAAGATCCAGCCCCAGCATTTT,CATSCDEGGDKIQPQHF
TRBJ1-5,TRBV6-2/TRBV6-3,15,.,many,TGTGCCAGCAGTTACGAGCCGGTAGGTGGACAGCCCCAGCATTTT,CASSYEPVGGQPQHF
TRBJ1-4,TRBV3-1,14,.,many,TGTGCCAGCAGCCAACAAGCAACTAATGAAAAACTGTTTTTT,CASSQQATNEKLFF
TRBJ1-1,TRBV15,17,.,many,TGTGCCACCAGCAGAGATGCTCGAGTGGAGGGCGGAACTAAAGCTTTCTTT,CATSRDARVEGGTKAFF
TRBJ1-4,TRBV24-1,13,.,few,TGTGCCACCAGTGATTTGACGACAGGTAAACTGTTTTTT,CATSDLTTGKLFF
TRBJ1-6,TRBV7-2,13,.,.,TGTGCCAGCAGCTTAAAAAGTAATTCACCCCTCCACTTT,CASSLKSNSPLHF
TRBJ1-1,TRBV7-3,15,.,.,TGTGCCAGCAGCGAAGCCGCGTTGGGGAATACGCAGTATTTCTTT,CASSEAALGNTQYFF
TRBJ2-3,TRBV5-4,15,.,.,TGTGCCAGCAGCTTGGAAGGCTGGGAGACAGATACGCAGTATTTT,CASSLEGWETDTQYF
TRBJ1-5,TRBV7-3,14,.,.,TGTGCCAGCAGCTCGATACCGGGACTAGAGGCCCAGCATTTT,CASSSIPGLEAQHF
TRBJ1-1,TRBV7-2,14,.,.,TGTGCCAGCAGCGAGGTGGGGGGGACACACAATGCGCAGTTT,CASSEVGGTHNAQF
TRBJ1-1,TRBV12-3/TRBV12-4,14,.,many,TGTGCCAGCAGTTTAGTAAGGGCCAACACTGAAGCTTTCTTT,CASSLVRANTEAFF
TRBJ1-5,TRBV20-1,13,.,.,TGCAGTGCTAGGGACCTGGGGTCCAGGCCCCAGCATTTT,CSARDLGSRPQHF
TRBJ1-1,TRBV12-3/TRBV12-4,13,TRBD1,.,TGTGCCAGCACCGGACAGGGGAGCACTGAAGCTTTCTTT,CASTGQGSTEAFF
TRBJ1-6,TRBV20-1,13,.,.,TGCGGTGCTAGAGGCGGGCTAGATTCACCCCTCCACTTT,CGARGGLDSPLHF
TRBJ1-5,TRBV7-9,13,.,.,TGTGCCAGCAGTGGACGGAGCAGTCATCCCCAGCATTTT,CASSGRSSHPQHF
TRBJ1-3,TRBV13,13,.,many,TGTGCCAGCAGCTTATCGGTTGTCGACACCATATATTTT,CASSLSVVDTIYF
TRBJ1-2,TRBV19,12,.,many,TGTGCCAGTAGCAACGACAGGTTCGGCTACACCTTC,CASSNDRFGYTF
TRBJ2-7,TRBV7-3,14,.,.,TGTGCCAGCAGCTTAGGCATAAGTCAGCCCGAGCATTTTTTC,CASSLGISQPEHFF